A single sample is the source of the 17 T cell receptor beta chains below, sequenced in a study of monozygotic twins with inflammatory bowel disease. TCRdb reprocessed the 5' RACE reads and stores each CDR3 protein as one record, lacking DNA. The sample holds approximately 400,000 distinct CDR3 sequences. The material sequenced was blood. Every receptor here comes from a human donor with ulcerative colitis or Crohn's disease, or a healthy co-twin of an affected twin (not recorded which).

V usage is TRBV11-2 and J usage is TRBJ2-1; the D call of TRBD2 rests on TCRdb alone, since no DNA is present to check it. Germline V CDR1 and CDR2: SGHAT, FQNNGV. CDR3 length: 18 amino acids. The CDR3 sequence: CASSPQGLAGSSYNEQFF.

The chain employs TRBV7-6 and TRBJ2-2. CDR1 and CDR2 (germline): SGHVS, FNYEAQ. The CDR3 has 14 residues. The CDR3: CASSLGAYTGELFF.

This chain links TRBV11-1 with TRBJ2-2; with no DNA, the TCRdb D assignment of TRBD1 cannot be verified. The CDR3 length is 18 residues. The germline gives CDR1 SGHAT, CDR2 FQDESV (reference sequence). The CDR3 is CASSLGSTGFVDTGELFF.

The chain has TRBV4-3 and TRBJ1-4. CDR3 size: 17 residues. The germline V gene has CDR1 LGHNA and CDR2 YSLEER. CDR3 sequence: CASSQDQNQLPTEKLFF.

V gene TRBV12-3 or TRBV12-4 combines with J gene TRBJ2-2. The CDR3 covers 15 residues. CDR3 sequence reads: CASSLSFGDTGELFF.

The rearrangement joins TRBV6-5 to TRBJ2-7; TCRdb gives TRBD1 as the D gene, but with no DNA this cannot be confirmed. Germline-derived CDR1 and CDR2 are MNHEY and SVGAGI. This CDR3 comprises 16 residues. CDR3 residues: CASSYFGTGLTYEQYF.

This CDR3 reads CASSSLTSGINNEQFF. This chain joins TRBV6-5 and TRBJ2-1; absent DNA, TCRdb's TRBD2 call cannot be checked. CDR1 is MNHEY, CDR2 SVGAGI, per germline. There are 16 residues in the CDR3.

The V and J genes are TRBV19 and TRBJ1-1. The CDR3 is made up of 13 amino acids. Germline V CDR1 and CDR2: LNHDA, SQIVND (reference sequence). CDR3 protein: CASSPGWAPEAFF.

The V gene is TRBV5-1, the J gene TRBJ2-3. Germline loops: CDR1 SGHRS, CDR2 YFSETQ. There are 14 residues in the CDR3. The CDR3 is CASSWAVGTDTQYF.

The chain recombines TRBV28 with TRBJ2-2; TCRdb's D call, TRBD2, is unchecked because there is no DNA. The V gene's germline CDR1 is MDHEN and CDR2 SYDVKM. The CDR3 consists of 15 residues. The CDR3 is CASSFGPSIAGELFF.

J is TRBJ2-7 and V is TRBV27; lacking DNA, the TRBD2 call made by TCRdb goes unchecked. Germline V gives CDR1 MNHEY, CDR2 SMNVEV (reference sequence). The CDR3 contains 15 residues. CDR3 loop: CASSSGRGLRLEQYF.

The chain couples TRBV5-1 to TRBJ2-2. The CDR3 runs to 15 residues. The germline V gene encodes CDR1 SGHRS and CDR2 YFSETQ. CDR3 in amino acids: CASSFIARFTGELFF.

The chain employs TRBV9 and TRBJ2-5; TCRdb selects TRBD2, and the lack of DNA leaves this call unchecked. There are 16 residues in the CDR3. Germline CDR1 and CDR2: SGDLS and YYNGEE. CDR3 protein: CASSVEGSGGRETQYF.

The chain carries TRBV27 and TRBJ2-5; no DNA is available, so the TRBD2 call from TCRdb remains unchecked. Per germline, CDR1 MNHEY and CDR2 SMNVEV (reference sequence). The CDR3 covers 14 residues. The CDR3 reads CASRTIAADETQYF.

The chain carries TRBV15 and TRBJ1-1. CDR1 is LNHNV and CDR2 is YYDKDF in the germline V gene (reference sequence). The CDR3 consists of 18 residues. This CDR3 is CATSRDRGGGVGNTEAFF.

The rearrangement links TRBV28 to TRBJ2-3; lacking DNA, the TRBD2 call made by TCRdb goes unchecked. This CDR3 comprises 19 residues. CDR1 and CDR2 (germline): MDHEN, SYDVKM. The CDR3 protein is CASSSPWTSGGLRTDTQYF.

The V gene is TRBV10-3, the J gene TRBJ2-1; TCRdb's D call, TRBD1, is unchecked because there is no DNA. The germline gives CDR1 ENHRY, CDR2 SYGVKD. The CDR3 is made up of 14 amino acids. CDR3 sequence: CAISEKGGGYEQFF.